Following are 9 T cell receptor beta chains from one sample sequenced in a study of shared clonotypes between healthy human individuals. The assay was immunoSEQ multiplex PCR, and TCRdb's table has in-frame clones only and misses some. The sample consists of roughly 330,000 clones, less than 85% of them appearing once. What was sequenced was memory CD4+ T cells sorted from blood. Subset reported: CD45RA-negative fraction. These receptors were taken from a man under 40 in good health.

Here the CDR3 reads CASRTGTGDGNTIYF. In DNA, the CDR3 is TGTGCCAGCAGGACCGGGACAGGGGACGGAAACACCATATATTTT. The rearrangement uses TRBV6-1 and TRBJ1-3, with 10 bases matching TRBD1. V lost 6 bases, J lost 4 bases, and 6 bases stayed unmatched. Germline V lookup: CDR1 MNHNS, CDR2 SASEGT. The length of the CDR3 is 15 residues.

This chain links TRBV28 with TRBJ2-7; 9 nucleotides line up with TRBD1. The V segment lost 6 bases and the J segment 6 bases; nucleotides outside the gene matches: 6. Germline values: CDR1 MDHEN, CDR2 SYDVKM. This CDR3 is built from 13 residues. The CDR3 region is CASRGTGWIEQYF. The CDR3, as DNA: TGTGCCAGCAGGGGGACAGGGTGGATCGAGCAGTACTTC.

The rearrangement joins TRBV11-2 to TRBJ1-2, with 8 bases lining up with TRBD1. Germline CDR1 and CDR2: SGHAT and FQNNGV. V gave up 2 bases and J gave up 6 bases; unmatched junction bases: 17. This CDR3 is built from 18 residues. CDR3 nucleotide sequence: TGTGCCAGCAGCTTAAAATCCTGGACAGGGACTTATACGGATGGCTACACCTTC. This translates into CASSLKSWTGTYTDGYTF.

V is TRBV18 and J is TRBJ2-1, with 7 nucleotides matching TRBD1. The germline V gene has CDR1 KGHSH and CDR2 LQKENI. The CDR3 spans 15 residues. With V trimmed by 3 bases and J by 2 bases, 4 bases remained unmatched. The DNA of the CDR3 is TGTGCCAGCTCACCTCGGGACAGAGCCTACAATGAGCAGTTCTTC. Protein sequence: CASSPRDRAYNEQFF.

The V call is TRBV6-5, the J call TRBJ2-3, with D uncertain. The CDR3 covers 15 residues. V gave up 6 bases and J gave up 0 bases, with 13 bases separating them. Germline CDR1 MNHEY, CDR2 SVGAGI. The CDR3 protein is CASRPGATSTDTQYF. The CDR3 DNA reads as TGTGCCAGCAGACCCGGCGCTACTAGCACAGATACGCAGTATTTT.

The sample holds one count of this clone. The chain joins TRBV5-1 to TRBJ2-7, with 10 bases that match TRBD2. The CDR3 sequence is 13 residues long. From germline, CDR1 is SGHRS and CDR2 YFSETQ. The ends lost 1 base at V and 7 bases at J; junction bases unmatched: 2. The CDR3: CASSLNSGREQYF. The CDR3 nucleotides are TGCGCCAGCAGCTTGAATAGCGGGAGGGAGCAGTACTTC. The full variable domain, rest sourced from reference TRBV5-1 and TRBJ2-7, is KAGVTQTPRYLIKTRGQQVTLSCSPISGHRSVSWYQQTPGQGLQFLFEYFSETQRNKGNFPGRFSGRQFSNSRSEMNVSTLELGDSALYLCASSLNSGREQYFGPGTRLTVT.

V gene TRBV5-1 combines with J gene TRBJ2-5, with 7 bases aligning to TRBD1. The CDR3 sequence is 15 residues long. V trimming: 4 bases; J trimming: 1 base; junction bases outside the gene matches: 7. The germline gives CDR1 SGHRS, CDR2 YFSETQ. The chain's CDR3 is CASSPDGQAQETQYF. CDR3 sequence (DNA): TGCGCCAGCAGCCCTGACGGACAGGCCCAAGAGACCCAGTACTTC.

The rearrangement joins TRBV28 to TRBJ2-5; D possibly corresponds to TRBD1 (6 bases). Germline CDR1 is MDHEN and CDR2 is SYDVKM. Trimming stripped 7 bases from V and 3 bases from J, with 6 bases between. The CDR3 length is 11 residues. This CDR3 reads CASKGEETQYF. CDR3 in DNA: TGTGCCAGCAAGGGGGAAGAGACCCAGTACTTC.

This chain links TRBV5-1 with TRBJ2-1, with 8 nucleotides matching TRBD1. The CDR3 is 12 amino acids. Trimming cost V 0 bases and J 12 bases; bases outside gene matches: 2. Germline-derived CDR1 and CDR2 are SGHRS and YFSETQ. The CDR3 is CASSLEGQVQFF. In DNA, the CDR3 is TGCGCCAGCAGCTTGGAGGGACAGGTGCAGTTCTTC.